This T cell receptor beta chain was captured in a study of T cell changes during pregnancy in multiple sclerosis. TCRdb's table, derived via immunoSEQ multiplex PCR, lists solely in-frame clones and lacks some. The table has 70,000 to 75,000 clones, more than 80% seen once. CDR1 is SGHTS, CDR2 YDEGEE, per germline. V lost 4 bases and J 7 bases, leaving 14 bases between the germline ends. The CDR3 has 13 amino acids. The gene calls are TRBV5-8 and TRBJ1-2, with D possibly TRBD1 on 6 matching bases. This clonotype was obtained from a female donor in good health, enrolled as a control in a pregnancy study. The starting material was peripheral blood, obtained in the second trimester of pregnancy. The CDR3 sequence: CASSGWGQGGYTF. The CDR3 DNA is TGTGCCAGCAGCGGATGGGGGCAGGGTGGCTACACCTTC.